This T cell receptor beta chain was documented in a study of cytomegalovirus exposure and HLA in healthy donors. Study outcomes and limitations: Researchers reported that a few CMV-associated chains were confirmed in vitro as CMV antigen-specific. Reports credit the classifier with highly specific, highly sensitive diagnosis of cytomegalovirus status.

Trimming removed 3 bases from V and 2 bases from J; junction bases left unmatched: 6. CDR1 is MNHEY and CDR2 is SVGAGI in the germline V gene. This CDR3 is 16 amino acids long. This clone was recorded once. What it binds is unknown. The protocol was immunoSEQ multiplex PCR, while the TCRdb copy is restricted to in-frame clones and leaves out a portion. This table holds more than 140,000 clones, less than 90% found once. This sequence originates from a woman in her late teens or twenties in good health and CMV-seropositive. The sample consisted of PBMCs. The rearrangement uses TRBV6-5 and TRBJ2-1, with 8 positions matching TRBD2. In DNA, the CDR3 is TGTGCCAGCAGTTATGAGGGTAGCGGGACCTACAATGAGCAGTTCTTC. It translates to CASSYEGSGTYNEQFF.